Sequencing of this TCR beta chain was carried out in a study of T cells of healthy individuals. This clonotype was observed a few times. TCRdb used MiXCR to reprocess the 5' RACE reads, holding one entry per CDR3 protein. This sample has 60,000 to 70,000 distinct CDR3 sequences, with 15% to 20% found just once. The sequence came from a human donor in good health.

CDR3 in amino acids: CASRSLAGTDTQYF. For the CDR3, the DNA is TGTGCCAGCAGGTCTCTGGCTGGCACAGATACGCAGTATTTT. This chain connects TRBV11-2 to TRBJ2-3; no firm D call. Per the germline V gene, CDR1 is SGHAT and CDR2 is FQNNGV. V lost 6 bases to trimming and J lost 1 base, with 11 bases between them. The CDR3 covers 14 residues.